This T cell receptor beta chain was identified during a study of T cells in Graves' hyperthyroidism and ophthalmopathy. Overall study results and limits: Appearing also in blood were most of the thyroid clonotypes expanded above 0.001. Separating ophthalmopathy from stable hyperthyroidism was achieved by a 13 V-J model.

Not enrolled were patients with uncontrolled infection, other autoimmune disease, pregnancy or lactation. In making diagnoses, clinical symptoms, serum thyroxine and TRAb, thyroid ultrasound and orbital computed tomography were all used. In the case of this clonotype: The antigen is not known.

There were TCR beta CDR3 regions amplified from RNA transcripts. The TCR CDR3 first-round RT-PCR relied on the HTBI primer set. TCRdb ran MiXCR on the multiplex PCR reads and lists one entry per CDR3 protein. The sample carries roughly 500,000 distinct CDR3 sequences, 35% to 55% recorded once. The V end was cut by 5 bases, the J end by 8 bases, with 16 bases between. Germline CDR1 SEHNR, CDR2 FQNEAQ (reference sequence). The CDR3 is 14 amino acids. The sample was peripheral blood or thyroid tissue (not recorded which). The source of this sequence is an adult woman with Graves' disease, either hyperthyroidism or ophthalmopathy (not recorded which). The chain is built from TRBV7-9 and TRBJ2-1; D not resolved. The DNA for the CDR3 is TGTGCCAGCAGCCCTTCGATCATGCCGGATGAGCAGTTCTTC. This translates into CASSPSIMPDEQFF.